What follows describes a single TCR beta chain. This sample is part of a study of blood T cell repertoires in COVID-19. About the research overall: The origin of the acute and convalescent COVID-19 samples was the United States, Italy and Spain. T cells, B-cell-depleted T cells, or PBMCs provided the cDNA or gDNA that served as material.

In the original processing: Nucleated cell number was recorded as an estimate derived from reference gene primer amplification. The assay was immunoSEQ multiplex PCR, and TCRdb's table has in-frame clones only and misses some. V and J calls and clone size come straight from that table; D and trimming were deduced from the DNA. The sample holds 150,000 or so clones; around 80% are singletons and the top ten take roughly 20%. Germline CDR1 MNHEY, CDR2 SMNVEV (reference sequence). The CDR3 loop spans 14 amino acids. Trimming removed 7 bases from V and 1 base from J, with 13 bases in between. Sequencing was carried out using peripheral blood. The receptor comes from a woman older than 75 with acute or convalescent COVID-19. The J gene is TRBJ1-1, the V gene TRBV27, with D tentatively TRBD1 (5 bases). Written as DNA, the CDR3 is TGTGCCAGCACGCACGCAGGGTCGAACACTGAAGCTTTCTTT. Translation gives CASTHAGSNTEAFF.